This is a list of T cell receptor beta chains from one sample in a study of T cells after yellow fever vaccination. Using its own MiXCR run on the 5' RACE reads, TCRdb lists one record per CDR3 protein. The sample shows 150,000 or so distinct CDR3 sequences, 6.6% of them seen only once. The sequencing used CD4+ T cells sorted from PBMCs, collected 10 days after the yellow fever booster vaccination. These receptors were taken from a man between 25 and 39 years old who received the YFV17D yellow fever vaccine. Each CDR3 is given without its conserved first and last residue. The D gene is left open where the match is weak. Some rows have no size entry. The others give once, few or many, or a class for an expanded clone.

cdr3_aa v_call d_call j_call clone_size
SVETQGGPQY TRBV29-1 NA TRBJ2-5 many
ASTRRTGVYEQY TRBV7-2 TRBD1 TRBJ2-7 many
ASSIAGTGMDEQY TRBV7-2 TRBD1 TRBJ2-7 many
ASSSHDRARAF TRBV3-1 NA TRBJ1-1 NA
IAGQGPGELF TRBV20-1 NA TRBJ2-2 NA
ASSSQVNTEAF TRBV12-3/TRBV12-4 NA TRBJ1-1 many
ASSAQGTHTEAF TRBV7-3 NA TRBJ1-1 NA
ASSLGGGGQPQH TRBV5-5 TRBD1 TRBJ1-5 many
ASSLTPGRQETQY TRBV11-3 TRBD2 TRBJ2-5 NA
ASSGGSNNSPLH TRBV6-1 NA TRBJ1-6 many
ASSKADSSTDTQY TRBV21-1 NA TRBJ2-3 many
ASAGPLIGEQF TRBV9 NA TRBJ2-1 many
ASSLAGVGKF TRBV12-3/TRBV12-4 TRBD2 TRBJ2-1 many
ASSYSGSGRFNEKLF TRBV6-5 NA TRBJ1-4 many
SASIQGHGTQY TRBV20-1 NA TRBJ2-3 many
ASSTGGGGYT TRBV12-3/TRBV12-4 TRBD1 TRBJ1-2 many
AWGNAALSGNTIY TRBV30 NA TRBJ1-3 few
ASSQDQGPGNTIY TRBV3-1 NA TRBJ1-3 few
ASSLRVIPFGELF TRBV11-2 NA TRBJ2-2 NA
ASSPRLAGRQETQY TRBV28 TRBD2 TRBJ2-5 many
ASSRGAGGPLREQF TRBV4-3 TRBD2 TRBJ2-1 many
SARDLLAYEQY TRBV20-1 NA TRBJ2-7 NA
ASSLGPGGSYNTDTQY TRBV7-6 TRBD2 TRBJ2-3 many
ASSQSIGQGEQF TRBV23-1 NA TRBJ2-1 many
ASSPSDRDAEAF TRBV12-3/TRBV12-4 TRBD1 TRBJ1-1 many
ASSSGTSTDTQY TRBV12-3/TRBV12-4 NA TRBJ2-3 many
ASSPQTSGAPRAQY TRBV12-3/TRBV12-4 TRBD2 TRBJ2-5 NA
ASSPGPTNYGYT TRBV12-3/TRBV12-4 NA TRBJ1-2 many
ASSPLTSGETQY TRBV7-6 TRBD2 TRBJ2-5 many
ASSVGQDVFAQY TRBV9 NA TRBJ2-5 many
SASREEQY TRBV20-1 NA TRBJ2-7 NA